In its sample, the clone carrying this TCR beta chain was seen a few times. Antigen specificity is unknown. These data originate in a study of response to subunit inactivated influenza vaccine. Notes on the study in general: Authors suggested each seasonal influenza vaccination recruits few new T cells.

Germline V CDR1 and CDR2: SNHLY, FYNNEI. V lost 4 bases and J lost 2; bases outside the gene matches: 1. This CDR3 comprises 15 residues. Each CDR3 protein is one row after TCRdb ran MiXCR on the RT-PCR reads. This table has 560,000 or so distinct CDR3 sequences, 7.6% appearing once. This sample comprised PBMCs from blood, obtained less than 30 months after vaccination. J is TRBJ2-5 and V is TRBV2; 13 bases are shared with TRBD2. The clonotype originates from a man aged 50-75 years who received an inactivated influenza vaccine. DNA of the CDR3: TGTGCCAGCAGTGCGACTAGCGGGAGGCAAGAGACCCAGTACTTC. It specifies CASSATSGRQETQYF.